This TCR beta chain was recovered during a study of PD-1 blockade in classical Hodgkin lymphoma. Study-wide background: The study gave patients nivolumab 3 mg/kg intravenously every 2 weeks.

All patients relapsed after autologous stem cell transplantation, and brentuximab vedotin exposure varied. Libraries were prepared by immunoSEQ multiplex PCR; TCRdb keeps only in-frame clonotypes and omits some of them. The data show roughly 150,000 clones, with around 73% seen just once and roughly 8.4% held by the top ten. On this clone itself: The antigen is undetermined.

Study-wide results and caveats: Lower baseline TCR diversity was reported for newly diagnosed patients than for healthy donors.

The clonotype was recovered from a human donor with classical Hodgkin lymphoma. Source: peripheral blood mononuclear cells (PBMCs), taken before the second cycle of nivolumab.

The CDR3: CASSHHQGLAGNEQFF. The DNA of the CDR3 is TGCGCCAGCAGCCATCACCAAGGACTAGCCGGCAATGAGCAGTTCTTC. The rearrangement uses TRBV4-1 and TRBJ2-1; 8 bases line up with TRBD2. The CDR3 has 16 amino acids. Unmatched junction bases numbered 10, after V lost 3 bases and J lost 6 bases. In germline, CDR1 is MGHRA, CDR2 YSYEKL.